The present entry profiles one T cell receptor (beta chain) with its context. Its antigen is still unknown. No base quality information exists; no much larger clone differs at one position. Sequencing relied on an Illumina HiSeq 1500. TCRdb's own reprocessing of the public reads used fastp at Q25 and MiXCR and kept productive beta chains. CDR3 protein duplicates are merged, each entry listing the most common genes and DNA. The sample includes some 700,000 distinct CDR3 sequences, with 35% to 45% observed a single time. The ten largest clones take up 2.8% of the sample. The germline V gene (reference sequence) sets CDR1 to MNHNY and CDR2 to SVGAGI. V is shortened by 7 bases, J by 3 bases, and the region joining them spans 18 bases. There are 15 amino acids in the CDR3, from cysteine to phenylalanine inclusive. The read is trimmed to its CDR3 DNA, 45 bases read in frame from base 1. The record originates from a study of T cell repertoires in cytomegalovirus infection (dated by TCRdb to between 2017 and 2020). For the study in its entirety: Donor HLA type was relevant to the analysis, as public TCR beta signatures indicated carriage of CMV infection together with the matching HLA type. Beyond this particular receptor, the publication reports: The ex vivo response was dominated by HLA-C-restricted CMV-specific TCR beta clonotypes, which also provided the single most frequent clonotype in two of eight donors. Cumulative frequency of public TCR beta family members discriminated carriers of CMV infection plus the relevant HLA type in this cohort and an independent roughly 330-donor cohort.

Material: PBMCs. The V and J genes are TRBV6-6 and TRBJ1-2; the D gene is unclear. This TCR was recovered from a human donor in good health (CMV status not recorded). Some clones in this sample may be carry-over from other donors' samples. CDR3 protein: CASIEFEWDYYGYTF. The DNA sequence is given as TGTGCCAGCATCGAATTCGAGTGGGATTACTATGGCTACACCTTC.